The TCR beta chain described here comes from a study of blood T cell repertoires in COVID-19. About the study: The United States, Italy and Spain were the sources of the acute and convalescent COVID-19 samples. The cDNA or gDNA used as material had been derived from T cells, B-cell-depleted T cells, or PBMCs.

In the original processing: Estimates of nucleated cell counts were drawn from the amplification of reference gene primers. Only in-frame clones appear in the TCRdb table, and some are missing; sequencing was by immunoSEQ multiplex PCR. From that table come the V and J calls and clone size; the DNA was used to work out D and trimming. The data show roughly 84,000 clones, over 70% seen once. V shed 8 bases, J shed 6 bases, and the junction held 8 bases outside the gene matches. The CDR3 is 14 amino acids. In germline, CDR1 is MDHEN, CDR2 SYDVKM. The chain employs TRBV28 and TRBJ1-1, with TRBD1 matching 11 bases. The receptor was derived from a woman aged 50 to 65 with acute or convalescent COVID-19. The sample comprised peripheral blood. CDR3 bases: TGTGCCAGCGGGGCCGGGACAGGGGGTCCTGAAGCTTTCTTT. It yields the protein CASGAGTGGPEAFF.